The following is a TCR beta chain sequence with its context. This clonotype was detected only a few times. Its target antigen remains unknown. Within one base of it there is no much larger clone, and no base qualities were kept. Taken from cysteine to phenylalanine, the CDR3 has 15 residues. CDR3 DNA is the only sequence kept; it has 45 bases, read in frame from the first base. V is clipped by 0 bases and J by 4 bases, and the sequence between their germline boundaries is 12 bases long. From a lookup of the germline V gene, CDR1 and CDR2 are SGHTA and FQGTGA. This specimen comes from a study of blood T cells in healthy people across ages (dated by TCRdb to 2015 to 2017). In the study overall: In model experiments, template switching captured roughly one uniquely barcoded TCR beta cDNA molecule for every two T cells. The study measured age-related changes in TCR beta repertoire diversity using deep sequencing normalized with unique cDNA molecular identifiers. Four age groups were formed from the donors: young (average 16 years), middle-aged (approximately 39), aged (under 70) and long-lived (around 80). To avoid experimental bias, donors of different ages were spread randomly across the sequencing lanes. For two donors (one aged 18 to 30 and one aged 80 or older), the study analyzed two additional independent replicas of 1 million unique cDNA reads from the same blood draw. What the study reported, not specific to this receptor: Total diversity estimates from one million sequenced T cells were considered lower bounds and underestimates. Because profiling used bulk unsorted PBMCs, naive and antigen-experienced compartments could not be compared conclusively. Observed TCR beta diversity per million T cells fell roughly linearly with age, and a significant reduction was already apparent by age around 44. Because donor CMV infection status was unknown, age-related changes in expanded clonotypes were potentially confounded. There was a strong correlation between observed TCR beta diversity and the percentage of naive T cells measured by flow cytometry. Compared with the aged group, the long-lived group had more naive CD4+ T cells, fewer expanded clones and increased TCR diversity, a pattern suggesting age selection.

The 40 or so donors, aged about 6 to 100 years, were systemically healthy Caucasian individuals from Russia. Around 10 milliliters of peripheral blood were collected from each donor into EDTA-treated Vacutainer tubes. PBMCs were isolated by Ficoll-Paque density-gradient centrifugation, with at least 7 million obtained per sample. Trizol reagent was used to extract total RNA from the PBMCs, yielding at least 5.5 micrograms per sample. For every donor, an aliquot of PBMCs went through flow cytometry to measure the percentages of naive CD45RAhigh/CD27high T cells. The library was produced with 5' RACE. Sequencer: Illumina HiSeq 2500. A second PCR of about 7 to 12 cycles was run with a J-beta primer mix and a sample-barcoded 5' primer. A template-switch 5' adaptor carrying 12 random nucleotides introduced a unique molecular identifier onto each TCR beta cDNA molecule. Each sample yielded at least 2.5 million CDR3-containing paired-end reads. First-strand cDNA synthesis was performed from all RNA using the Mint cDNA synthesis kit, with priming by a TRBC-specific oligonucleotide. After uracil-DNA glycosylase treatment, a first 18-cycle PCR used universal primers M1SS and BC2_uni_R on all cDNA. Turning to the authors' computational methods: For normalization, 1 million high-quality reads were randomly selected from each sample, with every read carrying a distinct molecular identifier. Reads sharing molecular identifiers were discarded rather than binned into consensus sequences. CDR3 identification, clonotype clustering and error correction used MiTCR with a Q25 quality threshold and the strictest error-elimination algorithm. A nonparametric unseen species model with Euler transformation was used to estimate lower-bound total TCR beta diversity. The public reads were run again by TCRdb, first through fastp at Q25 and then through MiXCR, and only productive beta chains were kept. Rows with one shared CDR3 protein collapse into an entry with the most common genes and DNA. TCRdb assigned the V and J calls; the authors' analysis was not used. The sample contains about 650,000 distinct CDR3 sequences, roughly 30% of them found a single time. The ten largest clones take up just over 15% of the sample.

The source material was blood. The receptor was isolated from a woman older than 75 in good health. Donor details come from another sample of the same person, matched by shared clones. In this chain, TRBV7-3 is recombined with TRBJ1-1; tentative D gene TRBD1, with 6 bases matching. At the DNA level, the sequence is TGTGCCAGCAGCTTAACCGGGGGGGGGCGCACTGAAGCTTTCTTT. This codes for CASSLTGGGRTEAFF.